Here is one T cell receptor beta chain with its context. Profiled with immunoSEQ multiplex PCR; TCRdb holds only in-frame clones, not every one. Of some 220,000 clones listed, around 80% are singletons. Trimming removed 4 bases from V and 7 bases from J, with 13 bases in between. Per the germline V gene, CDR1 is LNHDA and CDR2 is SQIVND (reference sequence). The length of the CDR3 is 14 residues. This entry belongs to a study of blood T cell repertoires in COVID-19. Study at large: From the United States, Italy and Spain came samples of acute and convalescent COVID-19.

The receptor comes from a woman older than 75 with active or convalescent COVID-19. The chain recombines TRBV19 with TRBJ1-4, with a weak D call TRBD1 (6 bases). The specimen sequenced was peripheral blood. CDR3 loop: CASSTGEWREKLFF. Written as DNA, the CDR3 is TGTGCCAGTAGTACAGGGGAGTGGCGTGAAAAACTGTTTTTT.